This T cell receptor (beta chain) stems from a study of OX40 agonist ivuxolimab in advanced cancers. Study-level information: Eligibility admitted prior anti-PD-1, anti-PD-L1 or anti-CTLA-4 therapy; 35% to 40% had some.

Germline V gene lookup returns CDR1 LNHDA and CDR2 SQIVND (reference sequence). Deletions cut 7 bases from V and 2 bases from J, with 11 bases between. This CDR3 region has 13 residues. This table comes from immunoSEQ multiplex PCR, and its TCRdb copy is limited to in-frame clones, with some not included. This sample has just over 90,000 clones, with 85% to 95% found just once. The input for sequencing was CD4+ or CD8+ T cells sorted from blood, taken in a trial of the OX40 agonist ivuxolimab. This clonotype originated in an adult with an advanced solid tumor such as melanoma, head and neck, liver or kidney cancer. The genes are TRBV19 and TRBJ1-2; D unresolved. The DNA for the CDR3 is TGTGCCAGTACTCCCTCGGCGAACTATGGCTACACCTTC. Translating it yields CASTPSANYGYTF.